This entry lists 17 T cell receptor beta chains sequenced from one sample in a study of OX40 agonist ivuxolimab in advanced cancers. Clones were read by immunoSEQ multiplex PCR, and TCRdb kept only the in-frame ones, dropping some. The sample lists fewer than 130,000 clones, about nine tenths occurring once. The specimen was CD4+ or CD8+ T cells sorted from blood, collected in a trial of the OX40 agonist ivuxolimab. The origin of the receptors is an adult with an advanced solid tumor such as melanoma, head and neck, liver or kidney cancer.

V usage is TRBV9 and J usage is TRBJ1-1; maybe TRBD1 (5 bases). V was pared by 0 bases and J by 5 bases, with 11 bases between. CDR1 and CDR2 (germline): SGDLS, YYNGEE. The CDR3 is 14 amino acids. The CDR3 region is CASSVAGGETEAFF. The CDR3 coding sequence is TGTGCCAGCAGCGTAGCCGGGGGTGAGACTGAAGCTTTCTTT.

The chain is built from TRBV5-6 and TRBJ2-7, with 8 bases identical to TRBD1. Germline V gives CDR1 SGHDT, CDR2 YYEEEE. The CDR3 covers 12 residues. Trimming removed 3 bases from V and 7 bases from J; junction bases left unmatched: 3. CDR3 nucleotides: TGTGCCAGCAGCTCTACAGGGGGTGAGCAGTACTTC. The encoded protein is CASSSTGGEQYF.

The CDR3 coding sequence is TGTGCCGGGGGCGGGGGCTTCGAGCAGTACTTC. Its translation: CAGGGGFEQYF. This chain connects TRBV6-6 to TRBJ2-7, with D possibly matching TRBD2 (7 bases). V shed 11 bases and J shed 6 bases, with 14 bases lying between them. The length of the CDR3 is 11 residues. Germline V gene lookup returns CDR1 MNHNY and CDR2 SVGAGI (reference sequence).

V gene TRBV6-5 combines with J gene TRBJ2-1; a weak D match, TRBD1 (6 bases). Germline values: CDR1 MNHEY, CDR2 SVGAGI. The CDR3 consists of 14 residues. V lost 10 bases and J 3 bases, leaving 16 bases between the germline ends. CDR3 region: CATRNRALYNEQFF. The CDR3 DNA sequence: TGTGCCACGCGTAACAGGGCCCTCTACAATGAGCAGTTCTTC.

The genes are TRBV5-1 and TRBJ1-5, with D unresolved. CDR1 and CDR2 (germline): SGHRS, YFSETQ. This CDR3 is built from 13 residues. Trimming shortened V by 1 base and J by 5 bases, and 7 bases separated the two germline ends. The CDR3 bases are TGCGCCAGCAGCTTGTTAAGTGATCAGCCCCAGCATTTT. This encodes CASSLLSDQPQHF.

V is TRBV18 and J is TRBJ1-1; perhaps TRBD1 as D (5 bases). V lost 5 bases and J 1 base, leaving 11 bases between the germline ends. Looked up from germline, CDR1 is KGHSH and CDR2 is LQKENI. CDR3 size: 14 residues. The CDR3 is CASSVAGANTEAFF. The CDR3, as DNA: TGTGCCAGCTCAGTCGCCGGGGCGAACACTGAAGCTTTCTTT.

The V and J genes are TRBV7-2 and TRBJ1-1; TRBD1 matches 7 bases. CDR3 length: 16 amino acids. From germline, CDR1 is SGHTA and CDR2 FQGNSA. The ends lost 5 bases at V and 5 bases at J; junction bases unmatched: 14. CDR3 in amino acids: CASSQGGLTKDTEAFF. CDR3 DNA sequence: TGTGCCAGCAGCCAGGGGGGCCTGACTAAGGATACTGAAGCTTTCTTT.

This clone was seen a single time. This chain joins TRBV18 and TRBJ2-3, with D perhaps TRBD2 (6 bases). The length of the CDR3 is 15 residues. Germline V CDR1 and CDR2: KGHSH, LQKENI. Deletions cut 4 bases from V and 0 bases from J, with 11 bases between. The CDR3 sequence: CASSQLAASTDTQYF. For the CDR3, the DNA is TGTGCCAGCTCACAGTTAGCGGCAAGCACAGATACGCAGTATTTT.

This chain connects TRBV13 to TRBJ2-1, with TRBD1 identical over 11 bases. Germline values: CDR1 PRHDT, CDR2 FYEKMQ (reference sequence). CDR3 length equals 16 residues. The trim removed 1 base at V and 12 bases at J, leaving 11 bases unmatched. CDR3 loop: CASSLAPGQGDLGQFF. Here the CDR3 DNA reads TGTGCCAGCAGCTTAGCCCCGGGACAGGGGGACCTAGGGCAGTTCTTC.

This clone was seen only a few times. The chain uses TRBV28 and TRBJ2-2; 11 positions agree with TRBD1. Trimming at V came to 6 bases and at J to 5 bases, leaving 8 bases not matched to a gene. This CDR3 region has 16 residues. Germline CDR1 MDHEN, CDR2 SYDVKM. The DNA for the CDR3 is TGTGCCAGCAGGGGCGGACAGGGGGCAGGGACCGGGGAGCTGTTTTTT. It is translated as CASRGGQGAGTGELFF.

This clone was seen only once. The J gene is TRBJ2-5, the V gene TRBV2; D ambiguous. V lost 2 bases to trimming and J lost 4 bases, with 8 bases between them. CDR3 size: 13 residues. Germline V gene sequence: CDR1 SNHLY, CDR2 FYNNEI. The chain's CDR3 is CASSELGGETQYF. The CDR3 nucleotides read TGTGCCAGCAGTGAATTAGGTGGAGAGACCCAGTACTTC.

The table lists this clone with a few counts. The CDR3 reads CASKEGYYEQYF. The CDR3 region has the DNA TGTGCCAGCAAGGAGGGATACTACGAGCAGTACTTC. The rearrangement uses TRBV28 and TRBJ2-7, with D maybe TRBD2 (6 bases). Trimming cost V 7 bases and J 3 bases, with 10 bases left between them. Germline assignment: CDR1 MDHEN and CDR2 SYDVKM. CDR3 length equals 12 residues.

This chain uses TRBV6-4 with TRBJ2-1; D is ambiguous. The CDR3 is 13 residues long. Germline CDR1 MRHNA, CDR2 SNTAGT. V lost 9 bases and J lost 7, with 16 bases in between. CDR3: CASSDEVGNEQFF. The CDR3 bases are TGTGCCAGTTCTGATGAGGTGGGTAATGAGCAGTTCTTC.

This CDR3 is CASTWGPGVGVGTQYF. For the CDR3, the DNA is TGTGCCAGCACCTGGGGTCCGGGGGTGGGAGTAGGGACCCAGTACTTC. The chain has TRBV5-6 and TRBJ2-5, with D possibly being TRBD2 (6 bases). There are 16 residues in the CDR3. The V gene lost 6 bases and the J gene lost 7 bases, with 25 bases spanning the gap. Germline CDR1 and CDR2: SGHDT and YYEEEE.

The chain has TRBV7-9 and TRBJ2-2, with 8 bases aligning to TRBD1. Germline loops: CDR1 SEHNR, CDR2 FQNEAQ (reference sequence). This CDR3 comprises 17 residues. Germline trimming cut 3 bases from V and 6 bases from J; bases unmatched to any gene: 12. CDR3 coding DNA: TGTGCCAGCAGCTTCCCGAGCCTATTGACAGGGGCCGGGGAGCTGTTTTTT. This encodes CASSFPSLLTGAGELFF.

The chain recombines TRBV4-3 with TRBJ2-3; 7 nucleotides agree with TRBD2. Germline lookup yields CDR1 LGHNA and CDR2 YSLEER. The CDR3 totals 16 residues. V lost 0 bases and J lost 4; bases outside the gene matches: 7. The CDR3 DNA is TGCGCCAGCAGCCAAGACGGGGGGAGGGCCTCAGATACGCAGTATTTT. Translating gives CASSQDGGRASDTQYF.

CDR3 in amino acids: CASSVEGRINEQFF. CDR3 bases: TGTGCCAGCAGTGTTGAGGGACGGATCAATGAGCAGTTCTTC. The J gene is TRBJ2-1, the V gene TRBV2; perhaps D is TRBD1 or TRBD2 (5 bases each). Trimming pared 4 bases from V and 6 bases from J, leaving 13 bases between. This CDR3 comprises 14 residues. Germline CDR1 is SNHLY and CDR2 is FYNNEI.